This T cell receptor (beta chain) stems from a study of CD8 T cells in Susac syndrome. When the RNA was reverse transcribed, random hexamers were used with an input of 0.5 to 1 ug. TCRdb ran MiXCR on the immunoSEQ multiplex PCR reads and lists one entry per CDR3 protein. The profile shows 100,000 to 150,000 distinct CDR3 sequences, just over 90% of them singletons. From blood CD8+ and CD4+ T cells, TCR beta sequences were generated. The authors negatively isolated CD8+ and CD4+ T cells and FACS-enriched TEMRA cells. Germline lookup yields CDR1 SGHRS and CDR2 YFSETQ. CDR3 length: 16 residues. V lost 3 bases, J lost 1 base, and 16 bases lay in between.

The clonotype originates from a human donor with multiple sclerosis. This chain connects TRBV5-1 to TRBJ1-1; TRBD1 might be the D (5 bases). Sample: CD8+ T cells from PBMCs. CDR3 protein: CASSSSSWDGNTEAFF. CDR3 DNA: TGCGCCAGCAGCTCATCATCTTGGGACGGGAACACTGAAGCTTTCTTT.